These T cell receptor beta chains were read from a single sample in a study of molecular identifiers for immune sequencing clone quantification. TCRdb passed the PCR reads through MiXCR, listing each CDR3 protein once. This sample carries approximately 500,000 distinct CDR3 sequences, about 22% of them seen once, and the ten largest clones take 0.84%. The sequenced material came from naive CD8+ T cells from blood, with Jurkat cell RNA spiked in. The receptor source for this set is a human donor in good health. Some libraries in this study had Jurkat cell RNA spiked in. The CDR3 runs from the conserved cysteine through the conserved F or W. The D gene is left open where the match is weak. Size tells how often a clone was seen (once, few, many) or the class of an expanded clone, and some rows leave it out.

clone size	CDR3 length	D gene	V gene	J gene	CDR3 DNA	CDR3 protein
few	16	NA	TRBV9	TRBJ2-7	TGTGCCAGCAGCGATTCCGCGCGAGGGACGAGCTACGAGCAGTACTTC	CASSDSARGTSYEQYF
NA	12	NA	TRBV7-9	TRBJ2-7	TGTGCCAGCAGCCTAACAATCTACGAGCAGTACTTC	CASSLTIYEQYF
NA	13	NA	TRBV5-5	TRBJ1-5	TGTGCCAGCAGCTTGGAGGTAAATCAGCCCCAGCATTTT	CASSLEVNQPQHF
NA	14	NA	TRBV9	TRBJ2-6	TGTGCCAGCAGAGCACCCTGGGGGGCCAACGTCCTGACTTTC	CASRAPWGANVLTF
NA	14	NA	TRBV20-1	TRBJ2-7	TGCAGTGCTGTTGGGCCCAGGGGTCTCTACGAGCAGTACTTC	CSAVGPRGLYEQYF
NA	15	NA	TRBV4-1	TRBJ1-2	TGCGCCAGCAGCCAAGTGGCAGGGGATCGCTATGGCTACACCTTC	CASSQVAGDRYGYTF
many	13	NA	TRBV28	TRBJ2-3	TGTGCCAGCAGTCCCACGAGTAGCTATACGCAGTATTTT	CASSPTSSYTQYF
few	13	TRBD1	TRBV12-3/TRBV12-4	TRBJ2-3	TGTGCCAGTCGCAGGGGGTCAACAGATACGCAGTATTTT	CASRRGSTDTQYF
NA	12	NA	TRBV7-8	TRBJ2-7	TGTGCCAGCAGCCCCATGGACGGCGAGCAGTACTTC	CASSPMDGEQYF
many	15	TRBD2	TRBV7-2	TRBJ2-3	TGTGCCAGCAGCTTAGATTTAGCGGGAGGAGATACGCAGTATTTT	CASSLDLAGGDTQYF
many	15	NA	TRBV13	TRBJ1-1	TGTGCCAGCAGCTTCACAGGGAGTCGGAACACTGAAGCTTTCTTT	CASSFTGSRNTEAFF